This T cell receptor beta chain is drawn from a study of shared clonotypes between healthy human individuals. V lost 5 bases and J lost 0; bases outside the gene matches: 6. The CDR3 sequence is 15 residues long. CDR1 is SGHTA and CDR2 is FQGNSA in the germline V gene. Here immunoSEQ multiplex PCR was the method, and the copy in TCRdb shows in-frame clones only, minus some. The sample holds 850,000 to 1,200,000 clones; more than 60% are singletons and the top ten take approximately 1.5%. The sample consisted of memory CD4+ T cells sorted from blood. Sample subset: CD45RA-negative fraction. This clonotype was obtained from a man aged 18-30 years in good health. The J gene is TRBJ2-5, the V gene TRBV7-2, with 7 bases matching TRBD2. CDR3 nucleotide sequence: TGTGCCAGCAGCCCACCTAGCGGTTACCAAGAGACCCAGTACTTC. Translation gives CASSPPSGYQETQYF. Full variable domain (missing parts from reference TRBV7-2 and TRBJ2-5): GAGVSQSPSNKVTEKGKDVELRCDPISGHTALYWYRQSLGQGLEFLIYFQGNSAPDKSGLPSDRFSAERTGGSVSTLTIQRTQQEDSAVYLCASSPPSGYQETQYFGPGTRLLVL.